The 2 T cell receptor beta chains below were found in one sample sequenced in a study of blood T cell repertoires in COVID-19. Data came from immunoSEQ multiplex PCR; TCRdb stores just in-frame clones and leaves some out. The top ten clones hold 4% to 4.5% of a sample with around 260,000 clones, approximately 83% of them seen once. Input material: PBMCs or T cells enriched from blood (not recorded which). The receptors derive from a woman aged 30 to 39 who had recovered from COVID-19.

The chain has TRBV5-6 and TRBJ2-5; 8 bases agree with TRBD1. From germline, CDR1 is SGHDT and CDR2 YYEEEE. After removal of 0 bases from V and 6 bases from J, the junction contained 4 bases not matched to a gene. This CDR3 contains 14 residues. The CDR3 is CASSLGRGRQTQYF. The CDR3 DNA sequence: TGTGCCAGCAGCTTGGGCAGGGGGCGGCAGACCCAGTACTTC. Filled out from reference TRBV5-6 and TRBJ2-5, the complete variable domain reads DAGVTQSPTHLIKTRGQQVTLRCSPKSGHDTVSWYQQALGQGPQFIFQYYEEEERQRGNFPDRFSGHQFPNYSSELNVNALLLGDSALYLCASSLGRGRQTQYFGPGTRLLVL.

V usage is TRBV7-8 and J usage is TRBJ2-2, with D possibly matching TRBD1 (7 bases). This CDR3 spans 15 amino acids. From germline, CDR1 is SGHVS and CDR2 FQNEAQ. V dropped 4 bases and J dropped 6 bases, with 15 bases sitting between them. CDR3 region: CASSSKGQRAGELFF. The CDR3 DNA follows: TGTGCCAGCAGCTCCAAGGGACAGCGGGCCGGGGAGCTGTTTTTT. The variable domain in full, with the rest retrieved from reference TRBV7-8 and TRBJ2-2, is GAGVSQSPRYKVAKRGQDVALRCDPISGHVSLFWYQQALGQGPEFLTYFQNEAQLDKSGLPSDRFFAERPEGSVSTLKIQRTQQEDSAVYLCASSSKGQRAGELFFGEGSRLTVL.